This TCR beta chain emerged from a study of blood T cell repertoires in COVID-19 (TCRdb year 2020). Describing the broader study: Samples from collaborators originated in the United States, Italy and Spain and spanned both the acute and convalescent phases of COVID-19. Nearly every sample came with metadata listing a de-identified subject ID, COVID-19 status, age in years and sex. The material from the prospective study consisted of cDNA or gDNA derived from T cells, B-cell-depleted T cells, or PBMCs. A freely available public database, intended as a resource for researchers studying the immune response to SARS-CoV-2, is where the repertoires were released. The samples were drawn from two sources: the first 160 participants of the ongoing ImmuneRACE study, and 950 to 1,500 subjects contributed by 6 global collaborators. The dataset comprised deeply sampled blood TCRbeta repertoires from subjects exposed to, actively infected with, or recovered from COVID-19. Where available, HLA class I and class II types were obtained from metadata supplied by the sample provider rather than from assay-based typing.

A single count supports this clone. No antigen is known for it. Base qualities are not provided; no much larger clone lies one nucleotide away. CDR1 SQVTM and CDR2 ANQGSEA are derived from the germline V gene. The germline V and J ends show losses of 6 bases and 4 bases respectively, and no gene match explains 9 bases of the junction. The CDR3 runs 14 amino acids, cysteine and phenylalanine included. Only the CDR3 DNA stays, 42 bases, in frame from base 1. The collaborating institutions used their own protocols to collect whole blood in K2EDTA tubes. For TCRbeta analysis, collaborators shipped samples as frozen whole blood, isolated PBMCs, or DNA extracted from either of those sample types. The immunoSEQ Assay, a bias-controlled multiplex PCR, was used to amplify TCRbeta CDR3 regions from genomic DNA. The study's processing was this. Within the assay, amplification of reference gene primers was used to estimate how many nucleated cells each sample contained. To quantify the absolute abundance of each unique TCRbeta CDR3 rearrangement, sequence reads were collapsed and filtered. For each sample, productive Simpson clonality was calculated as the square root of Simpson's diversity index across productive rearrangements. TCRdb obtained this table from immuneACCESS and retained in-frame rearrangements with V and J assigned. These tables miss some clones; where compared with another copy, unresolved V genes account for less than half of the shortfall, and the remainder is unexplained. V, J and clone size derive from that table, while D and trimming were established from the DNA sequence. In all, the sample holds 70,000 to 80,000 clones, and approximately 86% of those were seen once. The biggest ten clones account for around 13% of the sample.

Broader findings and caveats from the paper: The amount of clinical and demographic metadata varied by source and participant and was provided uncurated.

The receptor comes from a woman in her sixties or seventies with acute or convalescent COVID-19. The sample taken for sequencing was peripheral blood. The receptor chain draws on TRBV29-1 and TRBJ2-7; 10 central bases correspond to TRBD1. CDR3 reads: CSVGGQGGPYEQYF. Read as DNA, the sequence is TGCAGCGTGGGAGGACAGGGGGGGCCTTACGAGCAGTACTTC.